This section outlines one TCR beta chain sequence together with its context. The target antigen is unknown. This record comes from a study of Graves' ophthalmopathy and Graves' hyperthyroidism. Study findings and constraints: The majority of expanded thyroid clonotypes above 0.001 frequency also occurred in blood. Ophthalmopathy was separated from stable hyperthyroidism by a 13-signature model with around 88% sensitivity and approximately 79% specificity.

Presentation of ophthalmopathy in the donors involved moderate-to-severe activity, CAS ≥3, NOSPECS ≥4 and a duration under 3 months. Diagnosis was based on clinical symptoms, serum thyroxine, TRAb, thyroid ultrasound and orbital computed tomography. TCR beta CDR3 amplification used RNA transcripts. Second-round multiplex PCR followed a first-round RT-PCR using HTBI primers. TCRdb recomputed calls from the multiplex PCR reads with MiXCR, one row per CDR3 protein. The table shows about 210,000 distinct CDR3 sequences, with roughly 27% occurring only once. Sequencing input: peripheral blood. The clonotype originates from a man aged 50-60 years with Graves' ophthalmopathy.

The CDR3 nucleotides read TGTGCCAGCAGTTCACTTAGCGGGGGCGCCGAGCAGTACTTC. This encodes CASSSLSGGAEQYF. The V gene is TRBV6-2 or TRBV6-3, the J gene TRBJ2-7; 9 nucleotides match TRBD2. CDR3 length: 14 residues. CDR1 MNHEY and CDR2 SVGEGT come from the germline V gene. V lost 4 bases, J lost 6 bases, and 7 bases stayed unmatched.